Here is one TCR beta chain with its context. Only a few counts were recorded for this clonotype. Its antigen is not yet known. The record has no base qualities; no much larger clone is one base away. The library was produced with RT-PCR. Sequencing used an Illumina MiSeq. TCRdb trimmed the raw reads at Q25, called clones with MiXCR and kept productive beta chains. Merged by CDR3 protein, the rows form single entries marked with the most common genes and DNA. Here the sample has about 1,800 distinct CDR3 sequences; roughly 16% occur a single time. The top ten hold around a third of the sample. From cysteine to phenylalanine, the CDR3 is 13 amino acids long. Of all the DNA, just the CDR3 is kept, 39 bases in frame from base 1. The germline V gene provides CDR1 SGHRS and CDR2 YFSETQ. V is shortened by 0 bases, J by 4 bases, and the region joining them spans 7 bases. This sample stems from a study of immune reconstitution after stem cell transplant in scleroderma (dated by TCRdb to the late 2010s).

The rearrangement joined TRBV5-1 to TRBJ1-2, with the D gene call left open. The clonotype comes from a female donor with systemic sclerosis. Sampling was carried out before or after autologous hematopoietic stem cell transplantation (not recorded which). The CDR3 sequence is CASSLGHPYGYTF. The DNA reads TGCGCCAGCAGCTTGGGACACCCCTATGGCTACACCTTC.